The clone carrying this TCR beta chain has just a few counts. Its cognate antigen is unknown. These data originate in a study of beta chain features in type 1 diabetes. Study-level results: More deletions and fewer insertions at VDJ junctions were seen in type 1 diabetes patients.

CD45RO/CCR7/CD25/CD127/CD95/CD27 sorting isolated CD4+ naive, central memory, regulatory and stem cell-like memory cells. Investigators reverse transcribed all isolated RNA, so they sequenced expressed TCRB transcripts. Measured with immunoSEQ multiplex PCR; TCRdb has only the in-frame clones, and not every one. Here the sample spans under 450,000 clones, more than 12% being singletons. The CDR3 consists of 16 residues. Input material: naive CD4+ T cells from blood. V and J are TRBV21-1 and TRBJ1-5; the table's TRBD1 call for D was not verified on the DNA. TRBV21-1 has pseudogene status. This clonotype originated in a woman aged 18-29 years in good health. The CDR3 DNA follows: TGTGCCAGCAGCAAAGCGAAGAACAGATCAGGACAGCCCCAGCATTTT. Its translation: CASSKAKNRSGQPQHF.